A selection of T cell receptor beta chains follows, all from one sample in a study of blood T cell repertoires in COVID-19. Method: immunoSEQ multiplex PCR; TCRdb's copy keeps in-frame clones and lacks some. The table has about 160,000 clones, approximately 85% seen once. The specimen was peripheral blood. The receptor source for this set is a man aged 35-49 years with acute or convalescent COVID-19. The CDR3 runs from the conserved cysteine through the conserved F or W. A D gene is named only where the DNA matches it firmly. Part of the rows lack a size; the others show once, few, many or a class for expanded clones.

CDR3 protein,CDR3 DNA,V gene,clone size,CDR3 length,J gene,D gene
CASSGQGVNTEAFF,TGTGCCAGCTCTGGACAGGGGGTTAACACTGAAGCTTTCTTT,TRBV6-5,-,14,TRBJ1-1,TRBD1
CASSPGTGLRPQHF,TGTGCCAGCTCACCAGGGACAGGGTTACGGCCCCAGCATTTT,TRBV18,-,14,TRBJ1-5,TRBD1
CASSLEGGVGYTF,TGTGCCAGCAGTTTAGAGGGAGGGGTTGGCTACACCTTC,TRBV12-3/TRBV12-4,-,13,TRBJ1-2,-
CASSLGGSYEQYF,TGTGCCAGCAGTTTGGGGGGAAGTTACGAGCAGTACTTC,TRBV28,-,13,TRBJ2-7,-
CASSADRASGANVLTF,TGTGCCAGCAGCGCGGACAGGGCATCTGGGGCCAACGTCCTGACTTTC,TRBV9,-,16,TRBJ2-6,TRBD1
CASSLDLQGNNSPLHF,TGCGCCAGCAGCTTGGATCTACAGGGGAATAATTCACCCCTCCACTTT,TRBV5-1,-,16,TRBJ1-6,TRBD1
CASSDSGRGNTIYF,TGCGCCAGCAGTGATTCAGGCAGAGGAAACACCATATATTTT,TRBV10-2,-,14,TRBJ1-3,-
CASSAEDRGYEQYF,TGTGCCAGCAGCGCCGAGGACAGGGGCTACGAGCAGTACTTC,TRBV5-5,-,14,TRBJ2-7,TRBD1
CASSPLTGTGKVIEGEQYF,TGTGCCAGCAGCCCGTTGACCGGGACAGGGAAGGTAATTGAAGGCGAGCAGTACTTC,TRBV14,-,19,TRBJ2-7,TRBD1
CASSYGTENTEAFF,TGTGCCAGCAGTTACGGGACAGAGAACACTGAAGCTTTCTTT,TRBV6-2/TRBV6-3,-,14,TRBJ1-1,TRBD1
CATSLARGLGYGYTF,TGTGCCACCTCACTGGCGAGGGGGCTAGGCTATGGCTACACCTTC,TRBV19,few,15,TRBJ1-2,TRBD1
CASSERGDSGNTIYF,TGTGCCAGCAGTGAACGGGGGGACTCTGGAAACACCATATATTTT,TRBV6-1,few,15,TRBJ1-3,-
CASSPWGGYGYTF,TGTGCCAGTAGTCCGTGGGGAGGCTATGGCTACACCTTC,TRBV19,-,13,TRBJ1-2,-
CASRDKTAVGPEKLFF,TGTGCCAGCAGGGACAAGACCGCCGTGGGGCCCGAAAAACTGTTTTTT,TRBV2,few,16,TRBJ1-4,-
CASSPTYSYEQYF,TGTGCCAGCAGCCCTACTTACTCCTACGAGCAGTACTTC,TRBV6-1,-,13,TRBJ2-7,-